The source of this T cell receptor beta chain is a study of blood T cell repertoires in COVID-19. CDR1 is MNHEY and CDR2 is SVGAGI in the germline V gene. The CDR3 is 15 residues long. With 6 bases removed from V and 2 bases from J, the gap between germline ends came to 16 bases. Libraries were prepared by immunoSEQ multiplex PCR; TCRdb keeps only in-frame clonotypes and omits some of them. This sample has 110,000 to 150,000 clones, with around nine tenths found just once. Specimen: peripheral blood. V usage is TRBV6-5 and J usage is TRBJ1-2, with D possibly matching TRBD1 (6 bases). This receptor was obtained from a man aged 55 to 70 with active or convalescent COVID-19. The CDR3 region has the DNA TGTGCCAGCAGCCCAACATTGGGGGCGAACTATGGCTACACCTTC. Translating it yields CASSPTLGANYGYTF.